This is a list of T cell receptor beta chains from one sample in a study of blood T cell repertoires in COVID-19. Using immunoSEQ multiplex PCR, the repertoire was profiled, and TCRdb retains in-frame clones only, with some absent. The data contain 300,000 to 400,000 clones, 88% of them singletons. The sample was peripheral blood. Receptors originate from a woman in her sixties or seventies with COVID-19, enrolled during active disease. Each CDR3 is given with its conserved first and last residue. A D gene is named only where the DNA matches it firmly. Size is stated for part of the rows, as once, few or many counts, or as a class when the clone is expanded.

V: TRBV7-3
D: TRBD2
length: 15
J: TRBJ2-3
size: .
CDR3: CASSSAGAHTDTQYF
DNA: TGTGCCAGCAGCTCAGCGGGGGCCCACACAGATACGCAGTATTTT

V: TRBV7-2
D: .
length: 13
J: TRBJ1-1
size: .
CDR3: CASSQGRDTEAFF
DNA: TGTGCCAGCAGCCAAGGGAGGGACACTGAAGCTTTCTTT

V: TRBV7-2
D: TRBD1
length: 15
J: TRBJ2-1
size: .
CDR3: CASRPGQGKGNEQFF
DNA: TGTGCCAGCAGACCTGGACAGGGGAAAGGCAATGAGCAGTTCTTC

V: TRBV12-5
D: TRBD2
length: 20
J: TRBJ2-5
size: few
CDR3: CASGLVEDGLVAGAQETQYF
DNA: TGTGCTAGTGGTTTGGTCGAGGACGGGTTAGTAGCGGGGGCTCAAGAGACCCAGTACTTC

V: TRBV11-2
D: TRBD1
length: 15
J: TRBJ1-5
size: .
CDR3: CASRRAGTENQPQHF
DNA: TGTGCCAGCAGACGCGCGGGGACAGAAAATCAGCCCCAGCATTTT

V: TRBV6-6
D: TRBD1
length: 16
J: TRBJ1-2
size: .
CDR3: CASSYNAGGGDYGYTF
DNA: TGTGCCAGCAGTTATAACGCAGGGGGTGGGGACTATGGCTACACCTTC

V: TRBV6-6
D: .
length: 11
J: TRBJ1-1
size: .
CDR3: CASRQSTEAFF
DNA: TGTGCCAGTCGACAAAGCACTGAAGCTTTCTTT

V: TRBV7-2
D: TRBD2
length: 14
J: TRBJ2-7
size: .
CDR3: CASSLSGGVGEQYF
DNA: TGTGCCAGCAGCCTGTCGGGAGGAGTCGGCGAGCAGTACTTC

V: TRBV5-1
D: TRBD1
length: 14
J: TRBJ1-2
size: .
CDR3: CASSSGTEYYGYTF
DNA: TGCGCCAGCAGCTCCGGGACAGAATACTATGGCTACACCTTC

V: TRBV4-2
D: TRBD1
length: 15
J: TRBJ1-1
size: .
CDR3: CASSRSTGSNTEAFF
DNA: TGTGCCAGCAGCCGCTCGACAGGGAGTAACACTGAAGCTTTCTTT

V: TRBV25-1
D: .
length: 13
J: TRBJ1-2
size: .
CDR3: CASSEGLRYGYTF
DNA: TGTGCCAGCAGTGAAGGGCTTAGGTATGGCTACACCTTC

V: TRBV27
D: TRBD1
length: 15
J: TRBJ1-1
size: .
CDR3: CASSPGQGGQTEAFF
DNA: TGTGCCAGCAGTCCAGGACAGGGGGGGCAGACTGAAGCTTTCTTT

V: TRBV12-5
D: .
length: 18
J: TRBJ1-1
size: .
CDR3: CASGLVLIIGASNTEAFF
DNA: TGTGCTAGTGGTTTGGTACTTATAATAGGGGCTTCGAACACTGAAGCTTTCTTT

V: TRBV5-1
D: .
length: 14
J: TRBJ1-1
size: .
CDR3: CASSEGVSSNEAFF
DNA: TGCGCCAGCAGCGAGGGGGTGTCTTCGAATGAAGCTTTCTTT

V: TRBV12-5
D: .
length: 9
J: TRBJ1-2
size: .
CDR3: CASGPQSTF
DNA: TGTGCTAGTGGTCCCCAATCCACCTTC

V: TRBV9
D: .
length: 13
J: TRBJ2-7
size: .
CDR3: CASSVGPGDEQYF
DNA: TGTGCCAGCAGCGTAGGCCCCGGAGACGAGCAGTACTTC

V: TRBV9
D: TRBD2
length: 15
J: TRBJ2-7
size: .
CDR3: CASSAMGLGSAEQYF
DNA: TGTGCCAGCAGCGCTATGGGACTAGGATCGGCCGAGCAGTACTTC

V: TRBV6-5
D: .
length: 15
J: TRBJ2-3
size: once
CDR3: CASSPGGSNTDTQYF
DNA: TGTGCCAGCAGTCCAGGAGGGTCAAACACAGATACGCAGTATTTT

V: TRBV29-1
D: TRBD1
length: 12
J: TRBJ2-7
size: many
CDR3: CSVGQGGYEQYF
DNA: TGCAGCGTGGGACAGGGAGGGTACGAGCAGTACTTC

V: TRBV2
D: TRBD1
length: 14
J: TRBJ1-4
size: .
CDR3: CASSADRVDEKLFF
DNA: TGTGCCAGCAGTGCGGACAGGGTGGACGAAAAACTGTTTTTT

V: TRBV21-1
D: .
length: 13
J: TRBJ1-2
size: .
CDR3: CASTQSLNYGYTF
DNA: TGTGCCAGCACCCAAAGCTTAAACTATGGCTACACCTTC

V: TRBV9
D: .
length: 15
J: TRBJ1-4
size: few
CDR3: CASSGGQNNNEKLFF
DNA: TGTGCCAGCAGCGGAGGACAGAATAATAATGAAAAACTGTTTTTT

V: TRBV29-1
D: TRBD2
length: 15
J: TRBJ2-3
size: .
CDR3: CSVTGGYGGTDTQYF
DNA: TGCAGCGTTACGGGGGGATACGGGGGCACAGATACGCAGTATTTT

V: TRBV5-1
D: .
length: 14
J: TRBJ2-7
size: .
CDR3: CASSSQIGQGEQYF
DNA: TGCGCCAGCAGCTCACAGATCGGTCAGGGGGAGCAGTACTTC

V: TRBV6-5
D: .
length: 14
J: TRBJ1-6
size: .
CDR3: CASRRQLNNSPLHF
DNA: TGTGCCAGCAGACGACAGTTAAATAATTCACCCCTCCACTTT

V: TRBV3-1/TRBV3-2
D: .
length: 13
J: TRBJ2-1
size: .
CDR3: CASSQETWREQFF
DNA: TGTGCCAGCAGCCAAGAGACGTGGAGGGAGCAGTTCTTC

V: TRBV13
D: .
length: 13
J: TRBJ1-1
size: .
CDR3: CASSFSQGTEAFF
DNA: TGTGCCAGCAGCTTTTCACAGGGAACTGAAGCTTTCTTT

V: TRBV5-6
D: .
length: 14
J: TRBJ1-3
size: .
CDR3: CASSPGGERNTIYF
DNA: TGTGCCAGCAGCCCGGGAGGGGAGCGAAACACCATATATTTT

V: TRBV7-2
D: .
length: 15
J: TRBJ1-2
size: .
CDR3: CASSWGGRPYLGYTF
DNA: TGTGCCAGCAGCTGGGGGGGACGGCCGTATTTGGGCTACACCTTC

V: TRBV13
D: .
length: 13
J: TRBJ1-4
size: once
CDR3: CASSVRSGEKLFF
DNA: TGTGCCAGCAGCGTCCGATCAGGGGAAAAACTGTTTTTT

V: TRBV7-9
D: .
length: 16
J: TRBJ1-3
size: .
CDR3: CASSLDAAVAGNTIYF
DNA: TGTGCCAGCAGCTTAGATGCCGCAGTTGCTGGAAACACCATATATTTT

V: TRBV21-1
D: .
length: 16
J: TRBJ2-2
size: .
CDR3: CASSKRLYAHTGELFF
DNA: TGTGCCAGCAGCAAACGACTGTACGCCCACACCGGGGAGCTGTTTTTT

V: TRBV28
D: TRBD2
length: 18
J: TRBJ2-3
size: .
CDR3: CTSSTVSSGGMRTDTQYF
DNA: TGTACCAGCAGTACCGTTTCTAGCGGGGGGATGCGCACAGATACGCAGTATTTT

V: TRBV18
D: TRBD2
length: 15
J: TRBJ2-1
size: once
CDR3: CASSPSGGAVNEQLF
DNA: TGTGCCAGCTCACCAAGCGGGGGGGCCGTAAATGAGCAGCTCTTC

V: TRBV6-5
D: .
length: 12
J: TRBJ1-1
size: .
CDR3: CASSNSVAEAFF
DNA: TGTGCCAGCAGTAACAGTGTGGCTGAAGCTTTCTTT

V: TRBV6-5
D: .
length: 12
J: TRBJ2-1
size: .
CDR3: CASSPTYNEQFF
DNA: TGTGCCAGCAGTCCCACCTACAATGAGCAGTTCTTC

V: TRBV2
D: .
length: 15
J: TRBJ1-5
size: .
CDR3: CASSEARGAGQPQHF
DNA: TGTGCCAGCAGTGAAGCGCGGGGGGCCGGTCAGCCCCAGCATTTT

V: TRBV2
D: .
length: 16
J: TRBJ1-2
size: .
CDR3: CASFPGAAGRSYGYTF
DNA: TGTGCCAGCTTCCCGGGCGCTGCGGGGCGCAGCTATGGCTACACCTTC

V: TRBV12-5
D: TRBD1
length: 15
J: TRBJ1-1
size: .
CDR3: CASGPKTGGNTEAFF
DNA: TGTGCTAGTGGTCCCAAGACAGGGGGGAACACTGAAGCTTTCTTT

V: TRBV24-1
D: TRBD1
length: 15
J: TRBJ1-5
size: few
CDR3: CATPLGQRLNQPQHF
DNA: TGTGCCACCCCGCTGGGACAGAGGCTTAATCAGCCCCAGCATTTT

V: TRBV7-2
D: .
length: 14
J: TRBJ2-7
size: .
CDR3: CASSLNSGPYEQYF
DNA: TGTGCCAGCAGCTTAAACTCCGGTCCTTACGAGCAGTACTTC

V: TRBV11-2
D: .
length: 15
J: TRBJ1-4
size: .
CDR3: CASSPWTAQNEKLFF
DNA: TGTGCCAGCAGCCCCTGGACAGCTCAGAATGAAAAACTGTTTTTT

V: TRBV28
D: .
length: 14
J: TRBJ1-5
size: .
CDR3: CASSLYQVDQPQHF
DNA: TGTGCCAGCAGTTTATATCAGGTCGATCAGCCCCAGCATTTT

V: TRBV29-1
D: TRBD2
length: 16
J: TRBJ2-1
size: .
CDR3: CSAEAVRDPGGNEQFF
DNA: TGCAGCGCAGAAGCTGTACGGGATCCCGGGGGGAATGAGCAGTTCTTC

V: TRBV18
D: .
length: 14
J: TRBJ1-1
size: once
CDR3: CASSPIESNTEAFF
DNA: TGTGCCAGCTCACCAATAGAGTCAAACACTGAAGCTTTCTTT

V: TRBV9
D: .
length: 15
J: TRBJ2-1
size: .
CDR3: CASSVEGAIGNEQFF
DNA: TGTGCCAGCAGCGTGGAGGGGGCGATCGGAAATGAGCAGTTCTTC

V: TRBV7-2
D: .
length: 15
J: TRBJ1-3
size: .
CDR3: CASSLGRGSGNTIYF
DNA: TGTGCCAGCAGCTTAGGACGGGGAAGTGGAAACACCATATATTTT

V: TRBV5-1
D: TRBD1
length: 14
J: TRBJ1-2
size: .
CDR3: CASSLGQGVYGYTF
DNA: TGCGCCAGCAGCTTAGGACAGGGGGTCTATGGCTACACCTTC

V: TRBV9
D: TRBD2
length: 18
J: TRBJ2-5
size: once
CDR3: CASSEGLAGPEPWETQYF
DNA: TGTGCCAGCAGCGAGGGACTAGCGGGGCCCGAGCCCTGGGAGACCCAGTACTTC